A single sample is the source of the 22 T cell receptor beta chains below, sequenced in a study of neurological immune-mediated disorders. One entry per CDR3 protein results from TCRdb running MiXCR on the 5' RACE reads. The data contain 65,000 to 70,000 distinct CDR3 sequences, roughly 3.9% of them seen just once; the ten biggest clones take up 1% to 1.5%. Sequenced material: PBMCs. Source of these receptors: a man aged 30-40 years with multiple sclerosis.

This clonotype was seen ten or more times. The rearrangement links TRBV7-9 to TRBJ2-3; 8 bases agree with TRBD1. Losses at the gene ends were 2 bases for V and 3 bases for J; bases not matched to a gene: 7. CDR3 length equals 16 residues. Germline V gene lookup returns CDR1 SEHNR and CDR2 FQNEAQ (reference sequence). CDR3 loop: CASSLPPGGVTDTQYF. The CDR3 region has the DNA TGTGCCAGCAGCTTACCCCCAGGGGGCGTTACAGATACGCAGTATTTT.

This clonotype was seen a handful of times. V gene TRBV14 combines with J gene TRBJ2-1, with D possibly matching TRBD2 (5 bases). Germline values: CDR1 SGHDN, CDR2 FVKESK. Trimming left V 0 bases short and J 4 bases short, with 16 bases between. This CDR3 has 17 amino acids. As DNA, the CDR3 is TGTGCCAGCAGCCAAGAGGGAGCAAGCCGAATTTACAATGAGCAGTTCTTC. This encodes CASSQEGASRIYNEQFF.

This clonotype was recorded many times. The J gene is TRBJ1-1, the V gene TRBV5-1; D call uncertain. The V and J ends lost 4 bases and 5 bases respectively, with 12 bases between them. This CDR3 spans 13 amino acids. Germline assignment: CDR1 SGHRS and CDR2 YFSETQ. DNA of the CDR3: TGCGCCAGCAGCCCGGACGGTTCTACTGAAGCTTTCTTT. Translation: CASSPDGSTEAFF.

There are many counts of this clonotype. In DNA form, the CDR3 reads TGTGCCAGCAGCGATACAGGTCGATGGGGGAGTAAGGACACTGAAGCTTTCTTT. As protein: CASSDTGRWGSKDTEAFF. The chain has TRBV12-3 or TRBV12-4 and TRBJ1-1; weak D call: TRBD1 (5 bases). Between the trimmed V and J ends, which lost 6 bases and 3 bases, there was a span of 26 bases. This CDR3 is 18 amino acids long.

This clonotype has ten or more counts. At one end, the junction sequence differs from germline, possibly due to a read error. The V call is TRBV5-5, the J call TRBJ1-5; D is uncertain. The germline V gene has CDR1 SGHKS and CDR2 YYEKEE (reference sequence). This CDR3 spans 13 amino acids. CDR3 nucleotide sequence: TGTGCCAGCAGCGCCGATACCTATCAGCCCCAGAATTTT. It translates to CASSADTYQPQNF. Full variable domain (outside the CDR3, taken from reference TRBV5-5 and TRBJ1-5): DAGVTQSPTHLIKTRGQQVTLRCSPISGHKSVSWYQQVLGQGPQFIFQYYEKEERGRGNFPDRFSARQFPNYSSELNVNALLLGDSALYLCASSADTYQPQNFGDGTRLSIL.

This clonotype was recorded at least ten times. V gene TRBV9 combines with J gene TRBJ2-1; D is ambiguous. In germline, CDR1 is SGDLS, CDR2 YYNGEE. The CDR3 runs to 14 residues. The ends were cut back, 0 bases at V and 7 bases at J, with 11 bases in the middle. DNA for the CDR3: TGTGCCAGCAGCGTAGGATGGGTCATGAATGAGCAGTTCTTC. Translated, it gives CASSVGWVMNEQFF.

There are many counts of this clonotype. The chain combines TRBV7-9 with TRBJ2-1; 7 nucleotides align to TRBD2. Trimming at V came to 5 bases and at J to 4 bases, leaving 17 bases not matched to a gene. CDR1 SEHNR and CDR2 FQNEAQ come from the germline V gene (reference sequence). The CDR3 length is 18 residues. DNA for the CDR3: TGTGCCAGCAGCCCCTTAGGGTTTGGCGGGGGTAATTACAATGAGCAGTTCTTC. Translation gives CASSPLGFGGGNYNEQFF.

Ten or more counts support this clonotype. CDR3 residues: CASSLGAGETQYF. The CDR3 DNA follows: TGCGCCAGCAGCTTGGGGGCTGGTGAGACCCAGTACTTC. The chain joins TRBV5-1 to TRBJ2-5; D is unresolved. CDR3 length: 13 amino acids. Germline lookup yields CDR1 SGHRS and CDR2 YFSETQ. V was cut by 0 bases and J by 5 bases, with 8 bases left in between.

This clonotype was recorded at least ten times. This sequence joins TRBV5-8 and TRBJ1-5, with 9 bases that match TRBD1. The J segment lost 2 bases and the V segment lost 5 bases, leaving 8 bases of the junction unmatched. Germline CDR1 reads SGHTS; CDR2 reads YDEGEE. The CDR3 extends over 16 amino acids. The CDR3 is CASRFGTGWGNQPQHF. Written as DNA, the CDR3 is TGTGCCAGCAGGTTTGGGACAGGGTGGGGCAATCAGCCCCAGCATTTT.

This clonotype was counted at least ten times. This chain joins TRBV25-1 and TRBJ1-2; possibly TRBD1 for D (6 bases). The CDR3 spans 13 residues. The germline V and J ends were trimmed by 2 bases and 5 bases, with 9 bases remaining between them. CDR1 is MGHDK, CDR2 SYGVNS, per germline. CDR3 loop: CASSEGRGYGYTF. The CDR3 nucleotides are TGTGCCAGCAGTGAAGGGAGGGGGTATGGCTACACCTTC.

This clonotype was picked up many times. This chain joins TRBV20-1 and TRBJ2-2; no clear D. V was clipped by 3 bases and J by 5 bases, with 7 bases between them. CDR3 size: 12 residues. From germline, CDR1 is DFQATT and CDR2 SNEGSKA (reference sequence). For the CDR3, the DNA is TGCAGTGCTAGGGAGCTGACCGGGGAGCTGTTTTTT. Its protein product is CSARELTGELFF.

This clonotype has a count of ten or more. The rearrangement links TRBV12-3 or TRBV12-4 to TRBJ2-4; 9 nucleotides agree with TRBD1. CDR3 length: 11 residues. The trim removed 4 bases at V and 13 bases at J, leaving 2 bases unmatched. CDR3 region: CASSWGQGQYF. In nucleotides, the CDR3 is TGTGCCAGCAGTTGGGGACAGGGACAGTACTTC.

This clonotype has ten or more counts. The V call is TRBV2, the J call TRBJ2-1, with 10 bases identical to TRBD1. CDR3 length: 16 amino acids. The V segment lost 2 bases and the J segment 4 bases; nucleotides outside the gene matches: 5. Germline values: CDR1 SNHLY, CDR2 FYNNEI. As DNA, the CDR3 is TGTGCCAGCAGTGAATTTGGGACAGGGGCGTACAATGAGCAGTTCTTC. Translated: CASSEFGTGAYNEQFF. Combining the CDR3 with reference TRBV2 and TRBJ2-1 gives the whole variable domain EPEVTQTPSHQVTQMGQEVILRCVPISNHLYFYWYRQILGQKVEFLVSFYNNEISEKSEIFDDQFSVERPDGSNFTLKIRSTKLEDSAMYFCASSEFGTGAYNEQFFGPGTRLTVL.

This clonotype was seen only a few times. J is TRBJ2-3 and V is TRBV18, with 9 bases fitting TRBD2. Germline V CDR1 and CDR2: KGHSH, LQKENI. This CDR3 spans 16 amino acids. Trimming removed 2 bases from V and 7 bases from J; junction bases left unmatched: 10. The CDR3 loop is CASSPGAGGPDHTQYF. In DNA form, the CDR3 reads TGTGCCAGCTCACCAGGTGCGGGGGGGCCTGATCATACGCAGTATTTT. The full variable domain, rest sourced from reference TRBV18 and TRBJ2-3, is NAGVMQNPRHLVRRRGQEARLRCSPMKGHSHVYWYRQLPEEGLKFMVYLQKENIIDESGMPKERFSAEFPKEGPSILRIQQVVRGDSAAYFCASSPGAGGPDHTQYFGPGTRLTVL.

This clonotype was observed many times. V gene TRBV7-9 combines with J gene TRBJ2-7, with D unresolved. Germline CDR1 and CDR2: SEHNR and FQNEAQ (reference sequence). Deletions cut 5 bases from V and 6 bases from J, with 11 bases between. The CDR3 is 12 amino acids. CDR3: CASSLLFGEQYF. CDR3 nucleotides: TGTGCCAGCAGCCTCTTATTCGGCGAGCAGTACTTC.

The table lists this clonotype with many counts. The chain uses TRBV6-5 and TRBJ1-1; D is possibly TRBD1 (5 bases). The CDR3 consists of 13 residues. V was shortened by 5 bases and J by 6 bases, with 13 bases between the two germline ends. The germline gives CDR1 MNHEY, CDR2 SVGAGI. This chain's CDR3 is CASSRPGAAEAFF. The DNA of the CDR3 is TGTGCCAGCAGTCGCCCTGGGGCAGCTGAAGCTTTCTTT.

This clonotype was seen repeatedly, ten times or more. The chain has TRBV9 and TRBJ2-3; tentatively, D is TRBD2 (6 bases). Per germline, CDR1 SGDLS and CDR2 YYNGEE. The V end lost 0 bases, the J end lost 1 base, and 9 bases lay between the germline ends. The CDR3 consists of 15 residues. DNA for the CDR3: TGTGCCAGCAGCGTAGAGGGACTCCGCACAGATACGCAGTATTTT. It specifies CASSVEGLRTDTQYF.

This clonotype turned up a few times. The genes are TRBV7-6 and TRBJ2-5; 9 positions match TRBD2. From germline, CDR1 is SGHVS and CDR2 FNYEAQ. Germline trimming cut 5 bases from V and 2 bases from J; bases unmatched to any gene: 6. The CDR3 is 15 residues long. CDR3 bases: TGTGCCAGCAGCACGCTAGCGGGAACGCAAGAGACCCAGTACTTC. Translating gives CASSTLAGTQETQYF.

This clonotype was recorded at least ten times. The chain links TRBV20-1 to TRBJ2-1; tentatively, D is TRBD2 (6 bases). Trimming removed 5 bases from V and 7 bases from J, with 18 bases in between. The CDR3 sequence is 14 residues long. Germline values: CDR1 DFQATT, CDR2 SNEGSKA (reference sequence). The CDR3 nucleotides read TGCAGTGCTCCTGGGGTAGCGGTTCCGAATGAGCAGTTCTTC. As protein: CSAPGVAVPNEQFF.

This clonotype was detected many times. The rearrangement uses TRBV9 and TRBJ2-7; 10 bases line up with TRBD2. This CDR3 has 15 residues. J gave up 0 bases and V 4 bases, and 4 bases lay outside the gene matches. Germline CDR1 is SGDLS and CDR2 is YYNGEE. CDR3 sequence (DNA): TGTGCCAGCAGCCATGGGACTAGCGTCTCCTACGAGCAGTACTTC. Translated: CASSHGTSVSYEQYF.

This clonotype showed up many times. The chain has TRBV7-9 and TRBJ2-1; D gene ambiguous. Per germline, CDR1 SEHNR and CDR2 FQNEAQ (reference sequence). The V end was cut by 4 bases, the J end by 5 bases, with 18 bases between. The CDR3 extends over 16 amino acids. The CDR3 here is CASSYYPTHIDNEQFF. DNA for the CDR3: TGTGCCAGCAGCTACTATCCAACCCATATCGACAATGAGCAGTTCTTC.

This clonotype was recorded many times. In DNA, the CDR3 is TGTGCCAGCAGCGTAGGTTCGCTAGCGGGGTCCCAAGAGACCCAGTACTTC. Amino acids: CASSVGSLAGSQETQYF. V usage is TRBV9 and J usage is TRBJ2-5; 9 bases map to TRBD2. In germline, CDR1 is SGDLS, CDR2 YYNGEE. The V gene end was trimmed by 0 bases and the J gene end by 1 base; junction bases not matched to a gene: 7. The CDR3 has 17 amino acids.